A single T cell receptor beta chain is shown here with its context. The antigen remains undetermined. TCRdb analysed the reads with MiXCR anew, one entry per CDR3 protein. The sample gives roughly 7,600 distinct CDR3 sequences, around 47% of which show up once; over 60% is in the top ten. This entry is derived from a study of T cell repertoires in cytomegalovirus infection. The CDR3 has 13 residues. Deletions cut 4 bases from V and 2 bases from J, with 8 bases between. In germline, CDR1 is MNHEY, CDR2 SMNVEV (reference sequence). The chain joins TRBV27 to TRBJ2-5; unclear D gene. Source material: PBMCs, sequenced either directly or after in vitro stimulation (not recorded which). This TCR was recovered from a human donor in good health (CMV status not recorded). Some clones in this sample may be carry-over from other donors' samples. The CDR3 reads CASSYRVQETQYF. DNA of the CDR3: TGTGCCAGCAGTTACAGAGTGCAAGAGACCCAGTACTTC.